This T cell receptor beta chain was found in a study of OX40 agonist ivuxolimab in advanced cancers. About the research overall: It was ivuxolimab, an agonistic anti-OX40 (CD134) antibody, that patients were treated with. In three patients, partial responses were observed, one with hepatocellular carcinoma and two with cutaneous melanoma.

Study outcomes and limitations: Several nonresponders also turned out to have low normalized T-cell clonal expansion.

This clone appeared a few times. Antigen unknown. Generated by immunoSEQ multiplex PCR, the TCRdb table keeps only in-frame clones and is missing some. The table includes some 90,000 clones, around 87% detected once. Germline-derived CDR1 and CDR2 are MGHDK and SYGVNS. The junction had 6 bases not matched to a gene; V was cut back by 5 bases and J by 7 bases. The length of the CDR3 is 15 residues. It was autoimmune disease history or systemic immunosuppression that excluded patients. The J gene is TRBJ1-6, the V gene TRBV25-1; 9 nucleotides line up with TRBD1. The receptor was derived from an adult with an advanced solid tumor such as melanoma, head and neck, liver or kidney cancer. Sequenced here: CD4+ or CD8+ T cells sorted from blood, sampled in a trial of the OX40 agonist ivuxolimab. The DNA for the CDR3 is TGTGCCAGCAGTAGTGCCGGGACAGGGAATTCACCCCTCCACTTT. It specifies CASSSAGTGNSPLHF. The complete variable domain, with remaining parts taken from reference TRBV25-1 and TRBJ1-6, reads EADIYQTPRYLVIGTGKKITLECSQTMGHDKMYWYQQDPGMELHLIHYSYGVNSTEKGDLSSESTVSRIRTEHFPLTLESARPSHTSQYLCASSSAGTGNSPLHFGNGTRLTVT.